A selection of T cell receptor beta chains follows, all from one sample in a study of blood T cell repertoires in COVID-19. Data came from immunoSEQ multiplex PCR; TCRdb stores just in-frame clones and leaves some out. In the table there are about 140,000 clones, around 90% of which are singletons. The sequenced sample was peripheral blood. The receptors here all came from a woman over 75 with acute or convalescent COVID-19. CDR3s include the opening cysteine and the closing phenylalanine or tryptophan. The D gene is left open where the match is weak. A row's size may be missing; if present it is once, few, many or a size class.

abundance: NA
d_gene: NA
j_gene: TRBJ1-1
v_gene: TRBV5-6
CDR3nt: TGTGCCAGCAGCCCAGTCACGAACACTGAAGCTTTCTTT
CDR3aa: CASSPVTNTEAFF

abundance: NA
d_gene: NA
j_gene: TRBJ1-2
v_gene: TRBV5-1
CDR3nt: TGCGCCAGCAGCTTGGATGGCAGGGTACCCTCTAACTATGGCTACACCTTC
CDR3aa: CASSLDGRVPSNYGYTF

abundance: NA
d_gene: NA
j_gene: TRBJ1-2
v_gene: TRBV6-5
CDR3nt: TGTGCCAGCACCCGCTGGCGGGATCCACCTGATGGCTACACCTTC
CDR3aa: CASTRWRDPPDGYTF

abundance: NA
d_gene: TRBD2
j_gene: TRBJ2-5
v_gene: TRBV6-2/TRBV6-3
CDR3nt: TGTGCCAGCAGCTACTACCCTTCCGGGAGGAGCGAGACCCAGTACTTC
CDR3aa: CASSYYPSGRSETQYF

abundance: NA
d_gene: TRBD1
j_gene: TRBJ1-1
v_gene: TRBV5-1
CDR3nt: TGCGCCAGCAGCTCCGGGACAGGGGTTTACACTGAAGCTTTCTTT
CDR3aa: CASSSGTGVYTEAFF

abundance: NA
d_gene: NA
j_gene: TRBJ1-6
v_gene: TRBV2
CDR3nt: TGTGCCAGCACTTGGGAGGGGAATTCACCCCTCCACTTT
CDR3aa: CASTWEGNSPLHF

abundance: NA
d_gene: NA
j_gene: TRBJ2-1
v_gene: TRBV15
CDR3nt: TGTGCCACCAGCAGAAAGGGAGCCAATGAGCAGTTCTTC
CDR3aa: CATSRKGANEQFF

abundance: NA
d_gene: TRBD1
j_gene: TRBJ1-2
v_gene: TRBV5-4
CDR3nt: TGTGCCAGCAGCTTAGGACAGGGAAACGGCTACACCTTC
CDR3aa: CASSLGQGNGYTF

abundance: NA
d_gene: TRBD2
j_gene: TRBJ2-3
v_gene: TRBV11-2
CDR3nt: TGTGCCAGCAGCTTAGATCACGGGGGGGCCGATACGCAGTATTTT
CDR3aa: CASSLDHGGADTQYF

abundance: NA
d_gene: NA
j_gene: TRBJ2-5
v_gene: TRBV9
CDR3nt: TGTGCCAGCAGCCCCGTGAGGGACTTCTCTCAAGAGACCCAGTACTTC
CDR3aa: CASSPVRDFSQETQYF

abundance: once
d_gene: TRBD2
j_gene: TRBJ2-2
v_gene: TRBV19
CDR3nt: TGTGCTTCCCTAGCGGGGGCCTTGAACACCGGGGAGCTGTTTTTT
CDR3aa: CASLAGALNTGELFF

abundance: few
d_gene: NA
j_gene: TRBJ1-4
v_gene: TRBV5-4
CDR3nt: TGTGCCAGCAGCAGCGGGAGCGGATTGGGGACTGAAAAACTGTTTTTT
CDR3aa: CASSSGSGLGTEKLFF

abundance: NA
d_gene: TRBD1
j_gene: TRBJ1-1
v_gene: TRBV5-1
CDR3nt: TGCGCCAGCAGCCCTCGTGGACAGGGGGCCAATGAAGCTTTCTTT
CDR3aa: CASSPRGQGANEAFF

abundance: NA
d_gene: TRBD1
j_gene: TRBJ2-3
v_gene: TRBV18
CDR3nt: TGTGCCAGCTCATTGGGACAGGGAGGAACAGATACGCAGTATTTT
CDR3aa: CASSLGQGGTDTQYF

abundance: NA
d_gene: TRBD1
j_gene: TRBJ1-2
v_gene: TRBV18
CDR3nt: TGTGCCAGCTCACCAATAAGACAGGGGCAACTATCTGATGGCTACACCTTC
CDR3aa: CASSPIRQGQLSDGYTF

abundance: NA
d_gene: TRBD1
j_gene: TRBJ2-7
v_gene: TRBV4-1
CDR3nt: TGCGCCAGCAGCCAAATCGTCCCCGGGACAGGGGTTTCCGAGCAGTACTTC
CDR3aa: CASSQIVPGTGVSEQYF

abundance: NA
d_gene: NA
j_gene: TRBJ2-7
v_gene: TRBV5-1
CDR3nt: TGCGCCAGCAGCTTGGCGGTTATCACCGGGGTCCAGTACGAGCAGTACTTC
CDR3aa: CASSLAVITGVQYEQYF

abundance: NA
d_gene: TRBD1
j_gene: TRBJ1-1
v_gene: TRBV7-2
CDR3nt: TGTGCCAGCAGCTTAAGGGCTACGGGACAGGGAAGGACTGAAGCTTTCTTT
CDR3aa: CASSLRATGQGRTEAFF

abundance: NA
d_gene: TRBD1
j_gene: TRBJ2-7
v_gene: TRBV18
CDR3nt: TGTGCCAGCTCACCCCGGGACAGGGTAGACGAGCAGTACTTC
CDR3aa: CASSPRDRVDEQYF

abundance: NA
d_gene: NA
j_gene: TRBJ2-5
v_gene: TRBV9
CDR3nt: TGTGCCAGCAGCGCTCTAGCGCAAGAGACCCAGTACTTC
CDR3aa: CASSALAQETQYF

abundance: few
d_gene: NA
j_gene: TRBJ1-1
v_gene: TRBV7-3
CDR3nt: TGTGCCAGCAGCACTAAAAAAAACACTGAAGCTTTCTTT
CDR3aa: CASSTKKNTEAFF

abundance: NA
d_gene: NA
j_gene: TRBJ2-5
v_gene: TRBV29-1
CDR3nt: TGCAGCGTGCTTCAGGGGACGGAGACCCAGTACTTC
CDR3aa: CSVLQGTETQYF

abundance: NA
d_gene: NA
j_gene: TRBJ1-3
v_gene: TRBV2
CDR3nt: TGTGCCAGCGGTAGGCTTCAAGGTAGCCGAAACACCATATATTTT
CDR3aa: CASGRLQGSRNTIYF

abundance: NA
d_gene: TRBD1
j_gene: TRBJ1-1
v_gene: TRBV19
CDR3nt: TGTGCCAGTAGTATACGGGGGACAGTTATTGAAGCTTTCTTT
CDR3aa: CASSIRGTVIEAFF

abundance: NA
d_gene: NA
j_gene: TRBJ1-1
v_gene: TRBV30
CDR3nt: TGTGCCTGCTGGGAGGATACTGAAGCTTTCTTT
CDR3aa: CACWEDTEAFF

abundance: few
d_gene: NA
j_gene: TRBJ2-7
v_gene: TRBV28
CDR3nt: NA
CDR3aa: CASSTSDRAYEQYF

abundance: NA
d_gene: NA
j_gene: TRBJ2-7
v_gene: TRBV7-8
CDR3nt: TGTGCCAGCAGCCAGCCGGGACAAGGCTACGAGCAGTACTTC
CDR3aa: CASSQPGQGYEQYF